This entry describes one T cell receptor (beta chain). Antigen: not known. This entry comes from a study of shared clonotypes between healthy human individuals. Study-level information: Three plates each covered CD4 naive and memory; CD8 naive two, CD8 memory one.

Unmatched junction bases numbered 12, after V lost 3 bases and J lost 4 bases. The CDR3 is 18 amino acids. Germline CDR1 is LGHNA and CDR2 is YNFKEQ. The repertoire was sequenced with immunoSEQ multiplex PCR; TCRdb's copy has only in-frame clones and lacks some. The table shows a few million clones, with just under 95% occurring only once. Overall study results and limits: In general, naive subsets displayed greater estimated richness than memory subsets did. It was the non-shared clonotypes that had lower generation probabilities than clonotypes shared by all four donors.

The sequence came from a man younger than 30 in good health. Some clones in this sample may be carry-over from other donors' samples. The chain links TRBV4-2 to TRBJ2-6, with TRBD2 matching over 7 bases. The source material was naive CD4+ T cells from PBMCs. The subset here: CD45RA+ positively selected. The CDR3 sequence is CASSQSGSGISGANVLTF. CDR3 DNA: TGTGCCAGCAGCCAGTCAGGCAGCGGGATCTCAGGGGCCAACGTCCTGACTTTC.